This passage covers 20 T cell receptor beta chains from one sample sequenced in a study of blood T cells in healthy people across ages. Combining a sample-barcoded 5' primer with a J-beta primer mix, a second PCR ran for roughly 6 to 12 cycles. In TCRdb, the 5' RACE reads were re-called with MiXCR into one record per CDR3 protein. Among fewer than 1.5 million distinct CDR3 sequences, approximately 40% were seen once, and the ten largest hold 7% to 9%. The material sequenced was blood. These receptors were collected from a woman between 18 and 30 years old in good health.

The genes are TRBV4-1 and TRBJ1-1; 7 positions agree with TRBD1. This CDR3 contains 15 residues. Trimming took 2 bases from V and 0 from J; bases not matched to a gene: 3. Per germline, CDR1 MGHRA and CDR2 YSYEKL. Here the CDR3 reads CASSQKDRLNTEAFF. The CDR3 nucleotides read TGCGCCAGCAGCCAAAAGGACAGGCTGAACACTGAAGCTTTCTTT.

This clonotype was recorded only once. CDR3 sequence reads: CASSLRPVPNTEAFF. DNA of the CDR3: TGCGCCAGCAGCCTAAGGCCCGTTCCGAACACTGAAGCTTTCTTT. This rearrangement joins TRBV5-1 to TRBJ1-1; unclear D gene. Germline values: CDR1 SGHRS, CDR2 YFSETQ. V gave up 4 bases and J gave up 1 base, with 14 bases separating them. The CDR3 spans 15 residues. The full variable domain, completed using reference TRBV5-1 and TRBJ1-1, is KAGVTQTPRYLIKTRGQQVTLSCSPISGHRSVSWYQQTPGQGLQFLFEYFSETQRNKGNFPGRFSGRQFSNSRSEMNVSTLELGDSALYLCASSLRPVPNTEAFFGQGTRLTVV.

This chain connects TRBV4-1 to TRBJ2-7, with 10 nucleotides matching TRBD2. The J call is doubtful: the DNA matches TRBJ2-5 better. CDR3 length: 16 amino acids. Germline V gene lookup returns CDR1 MGHRA and CDR2 YSYEKL. CDR3 nucleotide sequence: TGCGCCAGCAGCCAAGTTCCAGCGGGGGGGGAAGAGACCCAGTACTTC. This sequence encodes CASSQVPAGGEETQYF.

The gene calls are TRBV28 and TRBJ2-5, with D hard to call. Gene TRBJ2-1 matches the end of the DNA better, so the J call may be wrong. CDR3 length: 15 residues. From germline, CDR1 is MDHEN and CDR2 SYDVKM. The CDR3 reads CASSSVPQVKETQFF. The CDR3, as DNA: TGTGCCAGCAGTTCCGTACCGCAAGTTAAAGAGACCCAGTTCTTC.

The gene calls are TRBV4-2 and TRBJ2-1; 9 bases fit TRBD2. The CDR3 spans 16 residues. Germline V CDR1 and CDR2: LGHNA, YNFKEQ. With 0 bases clipped from V and 4 bases from J, the junction kept 4 bases outside the gene matches. The CDR3 protein is CASSQDLSGGYNEQFF. As DNA, the CDR3 is TGTGCCAGCAGCCAAGATCTGAGCGGGGGGTACAATGAGCAGTTCTTC.

This clonotype was detected once. The CDR3 here is CASSADPGIGNTIYF. DNA for the CDR3: TGCGCCAGCAGCGCAGACCCTGGGATCGGAAACACCATATATTTT. The J gene is TRBJ1-3, the V gene TRBV5-1; D not certain. CDR1 SGHRS and CDR2 YFSETQ come from the germline V gene. Trimming left V 4 bases short and J 4 bases short, with 15 bases between. This CDR3 has 15 amino acids. The variable domain in full, completed from reference TRBV5-1 and TRBJ1-3, reads KAGVTQTPRYLIKTRGQQVTLSCSPISGHRSVSWYQQTPGQGLQFLFEYFSETQRNKGNFPGRFSGRQFSNSRSEMNVSTLELGDSALYLCASSADPGIGNTIYFGEGSWLTVV.

V and J are TRBV27 and TRBJ1-2; 8 bases map to TRBD1. Germline CDR1 and CDR2: MNHEY and SMNVEV (reference sequence). The length of the CDR3 is 14 residues. Unmatched junction bases numbered 11, after V lost 6 bases and J lost 8 bases. The CDR3, as DNA: TGTGCCAGCAGGCCAGACAGGGGAATAGCGGGCTACACCTTC. Translated, it gives CASRPDRGIAGYTF.

V usage is TRBV28 and J usage is TRBJ1-2; 7 bases agree with TRBD1. CDR3 length: 14 amino acids. The ends lost 8 bases at V and 7 bases at J; junction bases unmatched: 13. Germline V CDR1 and CDR2: MDHEN, SYDVKM. CDR3 in DNA: TGTGCCAGCTCCCCGCGGCCAGGGGGACTTGGCTACACCTTC. Residues: CASSPRPGGLGYTF.

There are a few counts of this clonotype. The chain carries TRBV20-1 and TRBJ2-5, with D tentatively TRBD2 (5 bases). Trimming cost V 0 bases and J 5 bases, with 10 bases left between them. The length of the CDR3 is 13 residues. In germline, CDR1 is DFQATT, CDR2 SNEGSKA (reference sequence). CDR3 sequence reads: CSAREGSVETQYF. The CDR3 bases are TGCAGTGCTAGAGAGGGTAGCGTGGAGACCCAGTACTTC.

This clonotype has just a few counts. The V call is TRBV7-2, the J call TRBJ2-7, with D unclear. The CDR3 spans 12 residues. The V end was cut by 0 bases, the J end by 5 bases, with 5 bases between. CDR1 SGHTA and CDR2 FQGNSA come from the germline V gene. The DNA of the CDR3 is TGTGCCAGCAGCTTAGCGCTCCACGAGCAGTACTTC. Translation: CASSLALHEQYF.

This clonotype turned up a few times. This chain links TRBV5-6 with TRBJ2-7; either TRBD1 or TRBD2 may supply D (5 bases each). This CDR3 is built from 18 residues. The germline V and J ends were trimmed by 0 bases and 3 bases, with 22 bases remaining between them. Germline CDR1 reads SGHDT; CDR2 reads YYEEEE. The CDR3 protein is CASSLESPGRFTDYEQYF. As DNA, the CDR3 is TGTGCCAGCAGCTTGGAAAGCCCGGGACGATTTACGGACTACGAGCAGTACTTC.

A few counts support this clonotype. V usage is TRBV12-3 or TRBV12-4 and J usage is TRBJ1-2; no clear D. The CDR3 is 14 residues long. V lost 2 bases and J 0 bases, leaving 7 bases between the germline ends. The CDR3 coding sequence is TGTGCCAGCAGTTTATCGGGCACTAACTATGGCTACACCTTC. Its translation: CASSLSGTNYGYTF.

In regard to this clonotype: Its ends do not fully match the called genes, so a read error is possible. J is TRBJ2-1 and V is TRBV7-3; 8 nucleotides line up with TRBD1. From germline, CDR1 is SGHTA and CDR2 FQGTGA. The CDR3 runs 18 residues. The CDR3 DNA reads TGTGCCAGCAGCTTAACTCAACGGACAGGGTCGAGCACGCATGAGCAGTTTTTC. Translated: CASSLTQRTGSSTHEQFF. Full variable domain (outside the CDR3, taken from reference TRBV7-3 and TRBJ2-1): GAGVSQTPSNKVTEKGKYVELRCDPISGHTALYWYRQSLGQGPEFLIYFQGTGAADDSGLPNDRFFAVRPEGSVSTLKIQRTERGDSAVYLCASSLTQRTGSSTHEQFFGPGTRLTVL.

The gene calls are TRBV9 and TRBJ1-2; no clear D gene. This CDR3 has 12 residues. V lost 4 bases and J 6 bases, leaving 10 bases between the germline ends. CDR1 is SGDLS, CDR2 YYNGEE, per germline. The CDR3, as DNA: TGTGCCAGCAGCAGTTCAGAGGATGGCTACACCTTC. Amino acid sequence: CASSSSEDGYTF. Full variable domain (remainder filled in from reference TRBV9 and TRBJ1-2): DSGVTQTPKHLITATGQRVTLRCSPRSGDLSVYWYQQSLDQGLQFLIQYYNGEERAKGNILERFSAQQFPDLHSELNLSSLELGDSALYFCASSSSEDGYTFGSGTRLTVV.

The chain carries TRBV23-1 and TRBJ2-6, with 11 bases that match TRBD1. TRBV23-1 counts as an open reading frame of uncertain function. The CDR3 covers 22 residues. The V and J ends lost 4 bases and 4 bases, in that order; junction bases with no gene match: 21. CDR3 nucleotides: TGCGCCAGCAGTCCGCCCAACCGATTTCTTGGACAGGGGGCATCAGGGGCCAACGTCCTGACTTTC. It codes for CASSPPNRFLGQGASGANVLTF.

The chain uses TRBV30 and TRBJ2-3, with TRBD1 matching 10 bases. J was trimmed by 0 bases and V by 4 bases; bases with no gene match: 4. From germline, CDR1 is GTSNPN and CDR2 SVGIG (reference sequence). This CDR3 spans 15 amino acids. CDR3 in DNA: TGTGCCTGGACCTGGACAGGGGGGAGCACAGATACGCAGTATTTT. Translating it yields CAWTWTGGSTDTQYF.

This chain connects TRBV4-1 to TRBJ1-2, with a possible D match to TRBD1 (5 bases). This CDR3 has 15 amino acids. CDR1 is MGHRA, CDR2 YSYEKL, per germline. V was shortened by 3 bases and J by 2 bases, with 13 bases between the two germline ends. The CDR3 sequence: CASSQETDVNYGYTF. CDR3 DNA: TGCGCCAGCAGCCAGGAGACAGACGTAAACTATGGCTACACCTTC.

This clonotype occurred a few times. This chain joins TRBV29-1 and TRBJ2-3; no definite D call. The CDR3 spans 15 residues. Trimming removed 6 bases from V and 1 base from J, with 17 bases in between. From germline, CDR1 is SQVTM and CDR2 ANQGSEA. In DNA form, the CDR3 reads TGCAGCGTCCCCCAAGACGGGTATGGCACAGATACGCAGTATTTT. Translated: CSVPQDGYGTDTQYF.

The J gene is TRBJ2-4, the V gene TRBV5-1, with D possibly being TRBD1 or TRBD2 (5 bases each). The CDR3 totals 16 residues. Germline loops: CDR1 SGHRS, CDR2 YFSETQ. Trimming left V 2 bases short and J 5 bases short, with 17 bases between. The CDR3: CASSFGTTQRENIQYF. CDR3 nucleotide sequence: TGCGCCAGCAGCTTCGGGACCACCCAACGGGAAAACATTCAGTACTTC. Based on the CDR3 plus reference TRBV5-1 and TRBJ2-4, the full variable domain is KAGVTQTPRYLIKTRGQQVTLSCSPISGHRSVSWYQQTPGQGLQFLFEYFSETQRNKGNFPGRFSGRQFSNSRSEMNVSTLELGDSALYLCASSFGTTQRENIQYFGAGTRLSVL.

The CDR3 nucleotides are TGTGCCAGCAGCCAAGACAATTACAATGAGCAGTACTTC. Translation gives CASSQDNYNEQYF. The gene calls are TRBV7-2 and TRBJ2-5; unclear D gene. Germline loops: CDR1 SGHTA, CDR2 FQGNSA. This CDR3 spans 13 amino acids. Trimming left V 5 bases short and J 11 bases short, with 18 bases between. The complete variable domain, with remaining parts taken from reference TRBV7-2 and TRBJ2-5, reads GAGVSQSPSNKVTEKGKDVELRCDPISGHTALYWYRQSLGQGLEFLIYFQGNSAPDKSGLPSDRFSAERTGGSVSTLTIQRTQQEDSAVYLCASSQDNYNEQYFGPGTRLLVL.